This paragraph covers one T cell receptor (beta chain) sequence. This sample is drawn from a study of T cell changes during pregnancy in multiple sclerosis. This table comes from immunoSEQ multiplex PCR, and its TCRdb copy is limited to in-frame clones, with some not included. This sample yields approximately 30,000 clones, of which 75% to 95% are seen a single time; about 4.3% belongs to the top ten. This CDR3 spans 16 amino acids. Deletions cut 0 bases from V and 3 bases from J, with 15 bases between. Germline CDR1 is SGDLS and CDR2 is YYNGEE. The V and J genes are TRBV9 and TRBJ1-1, with a tentative D call TRBD1 (5 bases). The clonotype was recovered from a female donor in good health, enrolled as a control in a pregnancy study. Sequences were derived from CD8+ T cells from peripheral blood mononuclear cells, sampled in the second trimester of pregnancy. CDR3 sequence reads: CASSVGAGITDTEAFF. DNA for the CDR3: TGTGCCAGCAGCGTAGGGGCAGGGATAACGGACACTGAAGCTTTCTTT.